Listed below are T cell receptor beta chains from one sample, sequenced in a study of cytomegalovirus exposure and HLA in healthy donors. Profiling relied on immunoSEQ multiplex PCR, and the TCRdb table lists in-frame clones only, not all of them. With 200,000 to 250,000 clones in the sample, the ten largest clones hold about 1%. The sequenced sample consisted of PBMCs. All receptors come from a woman younger than 45 in good health and CMV-seropositive. Each CDR3 is given without its conserved first and last residue. Fields, in order: V gene, D gene, J gene, CDR3 protein. A D gene is named only where the DNA matches it firmly.

V gene: TRBV7-9; D gene: NA; J gene: TRBJ1-4; CDR3 protein: ASSLVGGYVGEKLF
V gene: TRBV18; D gene: TRBD1; J gene: TRBJ1-2; CDR3 protein: ASSQTWLGQGNYGYT
V gene: TRBV28; D gene: NA; J gene: TRBJ2-7; CDR3 protein: ASSLRGYEQY
V gene: TRBV6-5; D gene: NA; J gene: TRBJ2-7; CDR3 protein: ASSSWERKQY
V gene: TRBV5-4; D gene: TRBD2; J gene: TRBJ2-3; CDR3 protein: ASSNGLAGDTQY
V gene: TRBV10-3; D gene: TRBD2; J gene: TRBJ2-7; CDR3 protein: AISESSGGPQY
V gene: TRBV6-6; D gene: TRBD2; J gene: TRBJ2-5; CDR3 protein: ASSYYRDYPKETQY
V gene: TRBV10-3; D gene: TRBD1; J gene: TRBJ1-6; CDR3 protein: AIRGQGDSPLH
V gene: TRBV4-1; D gene: NA; J gene: TRBJ2-5; CDR3 protein: ASSQDGRSRETQY
V gene: TRBV19; D gene: TRBD1; J gene: TRBJ1-1; CDR3 protein: ASSIGSGQGGSTEAF
V gene: TRBV5-1; D gene: NA; J gene: TRBJ1-1; CDR3 protein: ASRFGPEAF
V gene: TRBV5-5; D gene: NA; J gene: TRBJ2-7; CDR3 protein: ASSLAPGTYEQY
V gene: TRBV28; D gene: TRBD2; J gene: TRBJ2-7; CDR3 protein: ASSQPPGLGHEQY
V gene: TRBV19; D gene: NA; J gene: TRBJ2-7; CDR3 protein: ASSPGHTYEQY
V gene: TRBV19; D gene: NA; J gene: TRBJ1-5; CDR3 protein: ASSIGRGGNQPQH
V gene: TRBV6-1; D gene: NA; J gene: TRBJ1-2; CDR3 protein: ASSEATGGGYGYT
V gene: TRBV5-1; D gene: NA; J gene: TRBJ2-1; CDR3 protein: ASSFRLGTRDNEQF
V gene: TRBV6-1; D gene: NA; J gene: TRBJ1-1; CDR3 protein: ASTLQFLNTEAF
V gene: TRBV28; D gene: TRBD2; J gene: TRBJ2-2; CDR3 protein: ASSLLAGVVGGGELF
V gene: TRBV19; D gene: TRBD2; J gene: TRBJ2-5; CDR3 protein: ASSIDRTSGNMQTQY
V gene: TRBV5-6; D gene: TRBD1; J gene: TRBJ1-5; CDR3 protein: ASSLVRTGCDQPQH
V gene: TRBV10-3; D gene: NA; J gene: TRBJ2-2; CDR3 protein: AISRDYANTGELF
V gene: TRBV6-5; D gene: TRBD2; J gene: TRBJ2-5; CDR3 protein: ASNRLAWETQY
V gene: TRBV7-2; D gene: NA; J gene: TRBJ2-1; CDR3 protein: ASSLASIDNEQF
V gene: TRBV5-5; D gene: NA; J gene: TRBJ2-5; CDR3 protein: ASSLGGEETQY